Included here is one T cell receptor beta chain sequence, with context. Its antigen remains unidentified. This specimen comes from a study of cytomegalovirus exposure and HLA in healthy donors. Whole-study findings and limits: Some 150 TCR beta chains were listed as cytomegalovirus-associated.

Measured with immunoSEQ multiplex PCR; TCRdb has only the in-frame clones, and not every one. The table shows around 150,000 clones, with 82% occurring only once. Germline lookup yields CDR1 ENHRY and CDR2 SYGVKD. The CDR3 extends over 15 amino acids. The V and J ends lost 2 bases and 3 bases respectively, with 14 bases between them. The chain recombines TRBV10-3 with TRBJ2-7; D unresolved. The sequenced sample consisted of PBMCs. The source is a man younger than 45 in good health and CMV-seropositive. CDR3 sequence: CAISEERPPDYEQYF. The CDR3 DNA follows: TGTGCCATCAGTGAGGAGAGGCCCCCTGACTACGAGCAGTACTTC.